These 19 T cell receptor beta chains were all obtained from the same sample, sequenced in a study of blood T cells in healthy people across ages. Then a second PCR, running roughly 7 to 11 cycles, was carried out with a sample-barcoded 5' primer and a J-beta primer mix. TCRdb re-analysed the 5' RACE reads in MiXCR, keeping a single row per CDR3 protein. Of fewer than 2 million distinct CDR3 sequences in the sample, roughly 43% are singletons; the top ten hold more than 20%. The sample consisted of blood. These receptor sequences come from a human donor in good health.

A remark on this clonotype: Sequence at one end of the junction differs from germline and may be a read error. This sequence joins TRBV7-2 and TRBJ1-4; 7 bases are shared with TRBD1. The CDR3 runs 14 residues. CDR1 and CDR2 from the germline V gene are SGHTA and FQGNSA. CDR3 residues: CASSLQGLNEKLFF. The CDR3 DNA reads as TGTGCCAGTAGCTTACAGGGGCTAAATGAAAAACTGTTTTTT.

This clonotype was seen a single time. The chain employs TRBV19 and TRBJ1-5, with D uncertain. Trimming left V 0 bases short and J 7 bases short, with 7 bases between. The V gene's germline CDR1 is LNHDA and CDR2 SQIVND (reference sequence). This CDR3 comprises 13 residues. The chain's CDR3 is CASSIETEQPQHF. DNA of the CDR3: TGTGCCAGTAGTATAGAGACGGAACAGCCCCAGCATTTT.

This clonotype was detected a few times. The chain combines TRBV7-3 with TRBJ1-2, with no clear D. Trimming cost V 2 bases and J 10 bases, with 11 bases left between them. Germline V gene data show CDR1 as SGHTA and CDR2 as FQGTGA. The CDR3 sequence is 12 residues long. CDR3 amino acids: CASSLGRGDYTF. The CDR3 DNA is TGTGCCAGCAGCTTAGGGCGGGGTGACTACACCTTC.

The V gene is TRBV6-1, the J gene TRBJ1-2; D gene ambiguous. V was clipped by 8 bases and J by 1 base, with 11 bases between them. Per germline, CDR1 MNHNS and CDR2 SASEGT. The CDR3 is 13 residues long. The CDR3, as DNA: TGTGCCAGCCTGGTAGAGTTTAACTATGGCTACACCTTC. Translating it yields CASLVEFNYGYTF.

This clonotype was seen repeatedly, ten times or more. The J gene is TRBJ2-1, the V gene TRBV9; 12 bases map to TRBD2. The V and J ends lost 1 base and 8 bases, in that order; junction bases with no gene match: 7. The CDR3 runs 16 residues. Germline V CDR1 and CDR2: SGDLS, YYNGEE. In nucleotides, the CDR3 is TGTGCCAGCAGCGTACGACTAGCGGGGGCTTCAGATGAGCAGTTCTTC. It is translated as CASSVRLAGASDEQFF.

V and J are TRBV12-3 or TRBV12-4 and TRBJ2-3; possibly TRBD1 for D (6 bases). This CDR3 has 15 amino acids. V shed 3 bases and J shed 11 bases, with 21 bases lying between them. CDR3 region: CASSFDGDKAYEQYF. The CDR3 bases are TGTGCCAGCAGTTTTGACGGGGACAAAGCCTACGAGCAGTATTTT.

The rearrangement joins TRBV6-6 to TRBJ2-7; maybe TRBD1 (5 bases). The V end lost 6 bases, the J end lost 3 bases, and 18 bases lay between the germline ends. This CDR3 contains 15 residues. The germline gives CDR1 MNHNY, CDR2 SVGAGI (reference sequence). The CDR3 protein is CASSQDIAAIYEQYF. The CDR3, as DNA: TGTGCCAGCAGCCAGGACATCGCCGCTATCTACGAGCAGTACTTC.

This rearrangement joins TRBV9 to TRBJ2-4, with D perhaps matching TRBD1 (6 bases). The germline V and J ends were trimmed by 0 bases and 13 bases, with 20 bases remaining between them. Germline V gives CDR1 SGDLS, CDR2 YYNGEE. The CDR3 is made up of 15 amino acids. Here the CDR3 DNA reads TGTGCCAGCAGCGTAGTCGGACAGTCCTCGGCGGAGCAGTACTTC. Amino acid sequence: CASSVVGQSSAEQYF.

The chain recombines TRBV20-1 with TRBJ2-3; the match to TRBD2 covers 7 bases. Germline CDR1 DFQATT, CDR2 SNEGSKA (reference sequence). After removal of 0 bases from V and 2 bases from J, the junction contained 5 bases not matched to a gene. The CDR3 runs to 15 residues. CDR3 coding DNA: TGCAGTGCTAGAGACGTTAGCGGGCCCACAGATACGCAGTATTTT. It is translated as CSARDVSGPTDTQYF.

This clonotype occurred many times. V usage is TRBV29-1 and J usage is TRBJ1-2; D remains ambiguous. The CDR3 contains 12 residues. Germline V gene data show CDR1 as SQVTM and CDR2 as ANQGSEA. With 0 bases removed from V and 2 bases from J, the gap between germline ends came to 4 bases. CDR3 sequence: CSVEDRNYGYTF. In DNA, the CDR3 is TGCAGCGTTGAAGACAGGAACTATGGCTACACCTTC.

In nucleotides, the CDR3 is TGTGCCAGCAGCTCCGGGACTAGCGGGAGGATCATTCAGTACTTC. Translated: CASSSGTSGRIIQYF. This sequence joins TRBV11-3 and TRBJ2-7, with 15 bases matching TRBD2. Matching the DNA end better, TRBJ2-4 makes the J call doubtful. The CDR3 sequence is 15 residues long. The V gene's germline CDR1 is SGHNT and CDR2 YENEEA.

The chain is built from TRBV7-2 and TRBJ1-1, with a weak D call TRBD1 (5 bases). With 7 bases removed from V and 1 base from J, the gap between germline ends came to 13 bases. The germline CDR1 and CDR2 sequences are SGHTA and FQGNSA. The CDR3 consists of 14 residues. CDR3 bases: TGTGCCAGCACCCTACAAACAGGGAACACTGAAGCTTTCTTT. Amino acid sequence: CASTLQTGNTEAFF.

This chain links TRBV5-1 with TRBJ2-7; weak D call: TRBD1 (6 bases). Germline assignment: CDR1 SGHRS and CDR2 YFSETQ. V was cut by 0 bases and J by 1 base, with 14 bases left in between. This CDR3 is 16 amino acids long. CDR3 loop: CASSLAPGQRSYEQYF. CDR3 nucleotide sequence: TGCGCCAGCAGCTTGGCGCCCGGACAGAGGTCCTACGAGCAGTACTTC.

About this clonotype itself: An end of the junction differs from the germline gene, which may be a read error. The chain joins TRBV28 to TRBJ2-7; weak D call: TRBD2 (5 bases). The germline gives CDR1 MDHEN, CDR2 SYDVKM. The CDR3 consists of 12 residues. CDR3 loop: CASSTGSCEQYF. The CDR3 coding sequence is TGTGCCAGCAGCACGGGGTCCTGCGAGCAGTACTTC.

About this clonotype: The junction does not match germline at one end; this may be a read error. This chain uses TRBV7-2 with TRBJ2-5; D unresolved. The V gene's germline CDR1 is SGHTA and CDR2 FQGNSA. The CDR3 covers 11 residues. The CDR3 DNA sequence: TGTGCCAACAGCTTAGTCGTGACCCAGTACTTC. This encodes CANSLVVTQYF.

V and J are TRBV5-6 and TRBJ1-1; D remains unclear. The germline gives CDR1 SGHDT, CDR2 YYEEEE. CDR3 length: 14 residues. V was trimmed by 0 bases and J by 6 bases, leaving 12 bases between them. CDR3 region: CASSLVGNLAEAFF. As DNA, the CDR3 is TGTGCCAGCAGCTTGGTGGGAAATCTGGCTGAAGCTTTCTTT.

This clonotype was seen a few times. The chain links TRBV6-2 or TRBV6-3 to TRBJ1-5; D is unclear. The V gene lost 11 bases and the J gene lost 4 bases, with 6 bases spanning the gap. The CDR3 runs 10 residues. Germline V CDR1 and CDR2: MNHEY, SVGEGT. Here the CDR3 DNA reads TGTGCCGTTCAGAATCAGCCCCAGCATTTT. It translates to CAVQNQPQHF.

J is TRBJ1-3 and V is TRBV29-1; D call uncertain. V lost 3 bases and J lost 4, with 13 bases in between. Germline loops: CDR1 SQVTM, CDR2 ANQGSEA. The CDR3 covers 14 residues. CDR3 in DNA: TGCAGCGTTGAGGGAGGACGATTCGGAAACACCATATATTTT. Protein: CSVEGGRFGNTIYF. Complete variable domain (other parts from reference TRBV29-1 and TRBJ1-3): SAVISQKPSRDICQRGTSLTIQCQVDSQVTMMFWYRQQPGQSLTLIATANQGSEATYESGFVIDKFPISRPNLTFSTLTVSNMSPEDSSIYLCSVEGGRFGNTIYFGEGSWLTVV.

This clonotype occurred once. V usage is TRBV7-9 and J usage is TRBJ2-4, with D perhaps matching TRBD2 (6 bases). The DNA matches TRBJ2-5 better at its end, which makes the J call doubtful. CDR1 is SEHNR and CDR2 is FQNEAQ in the germline V gene (reference sequence). The CDR3 extends over 17 amino acids. The CDR3: CASSLNAAGGEQETQYF. The CDR3, as DNA: TGTGCCAGCAGCTTAAATGCGGCTGGCGGGGAGCAAGAGACCCAGTACTTC.